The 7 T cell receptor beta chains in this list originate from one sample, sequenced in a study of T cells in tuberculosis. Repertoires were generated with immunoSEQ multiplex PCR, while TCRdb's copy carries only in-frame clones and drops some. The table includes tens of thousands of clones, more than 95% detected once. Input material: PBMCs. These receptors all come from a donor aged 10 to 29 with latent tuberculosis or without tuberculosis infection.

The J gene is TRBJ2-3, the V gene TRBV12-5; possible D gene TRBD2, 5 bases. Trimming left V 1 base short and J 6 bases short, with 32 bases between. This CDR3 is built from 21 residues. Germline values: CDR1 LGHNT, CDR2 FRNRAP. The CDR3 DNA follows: TGTGCTAGTGGTTTGGGTTTAGGAGGTCCGGAGGTGAGGGTTTATTGGGATACGCAGTATTTT. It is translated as CASGLGLGGPEVRVYWDTQYF.

CDR3: CASSQPTGGSGNTIYF. CDR3 in DNA: TGCGCCAGCAGCCAGCCTACAGGGGGCTCTGGAAACACCATATATTTT. This chain uses TRBV4-1 with TRBJ1-3; 8 bases map to TRBD1. The CDR3 extends over 16 amino acids. J lost 0 bases, V lost 3 bases, and 4 bases had no gene match. Germline lookup yields CDR1 MGHRA and CDR2 YSYEKL.

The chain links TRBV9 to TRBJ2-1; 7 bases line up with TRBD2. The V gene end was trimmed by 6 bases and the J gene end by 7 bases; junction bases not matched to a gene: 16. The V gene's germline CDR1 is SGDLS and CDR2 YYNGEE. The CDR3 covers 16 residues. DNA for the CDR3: TGTGCCAGCACCCAGGTCCAAGGTCTGGGGGGGAATGAGCAGTTCTTC. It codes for CASTQVQGLGGNEQFF.

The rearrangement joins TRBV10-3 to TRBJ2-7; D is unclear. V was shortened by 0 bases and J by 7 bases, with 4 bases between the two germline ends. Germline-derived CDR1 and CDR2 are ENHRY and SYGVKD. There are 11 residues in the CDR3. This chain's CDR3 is CAISESAEQYF. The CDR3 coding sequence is TGTGCCATCAGTGAGTCGGCAGAGCAGTACTTC.

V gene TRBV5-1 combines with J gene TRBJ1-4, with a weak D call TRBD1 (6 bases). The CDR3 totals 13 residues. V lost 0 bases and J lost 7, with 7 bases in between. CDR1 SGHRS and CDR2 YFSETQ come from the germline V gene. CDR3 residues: CASSLVRGEKLFF. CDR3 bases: TGCGCCAGCAGCTTGGTCAGGGGTGAAAAACTGTTTTTT. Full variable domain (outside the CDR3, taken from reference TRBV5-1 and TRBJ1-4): KAGVTQTPRYLIKTRGQQVTLSCSPISGHRSVSWYQQTPGQGLQFLFEYFSETQRNKGNFPGRFSGRQFSNSRSEMNVSTLELGDSALYLCASSLVRGEKLFFGSGTQLSVL.

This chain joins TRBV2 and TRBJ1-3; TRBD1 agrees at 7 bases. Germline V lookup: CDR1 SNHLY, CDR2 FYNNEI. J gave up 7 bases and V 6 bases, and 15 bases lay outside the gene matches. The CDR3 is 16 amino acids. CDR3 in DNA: TGTGCCAGCAGCCACCAGGACAGGCCGCCGAGGAACACCATATATTTT. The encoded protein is CASSHQDRPPRNTIYF.

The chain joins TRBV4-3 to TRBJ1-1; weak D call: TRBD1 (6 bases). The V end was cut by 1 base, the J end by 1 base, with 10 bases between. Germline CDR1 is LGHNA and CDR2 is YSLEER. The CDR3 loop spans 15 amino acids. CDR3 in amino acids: CASSQAPGQNTEAFF. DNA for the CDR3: TGCGCCAGCAGCCAAGCCCCGGGACAGAACACTGAAGCTTTCTTT.